The 24 T cell receptor beta chains reported below all come from one sample, sequenced in a study of control samples from healthy donors and cancer patients. Assay: immunoSEQ multiplex PCR; the TCRdb copy retains only in-frame clones and omits some. Of 150,000 to 160,000 clones in the sample, approximately 93% were seen once. Sequences were obtained from blood. These receptors all come from a man aged 40-49 years in good health.

The chain uses TRBV7-8 and TRBJ2-1; 7 bases map to TRBD2. With V trimmed by 6 bases and J by 8 bases, 10 bases remained unmatched. The CDR3 sequence is 14 residues long. The V gene's germline CDR1 is SGHVS and CDR2 FQNEAQ. The CDR3 DNA is TGTGCCAGCAGTTTGACTAGCCGTATCGATGAGCAGTTCTTC. Translated: CASSLTSRIDEQFF.

V is TRBV3-1 (or the pseudogene TRBV3-2) and J is TRBJ2-3; D uncertain. Trimming took off 5 bases at V and 4 bases at J, with 7 bases between the two ends. The V gene's germline CDR1 is LGHDT and CDR2 YNNKEL (reference sequence). This CDR3 spans 12 amino acids. CDR3 in DNA: TGTGCCAGCAGCTCCCCGTCAGATACGCAGTATTTT. This gives the protein CASSSPSDTQYF.

The chain has TRBV10-3 and TRBJ1-2; a possible D gene is TRBD1 (6 bases). Germline V CDR1 and CDR2: ENHRY, SYGVKD. The CDR3 contains 13 residues. V was pared by 7 bases and J by 3 bases, with 12 bases between. The CDR3 region has the DNA TGTGCCATCACCGAGGACAGAGACTATGGCTACACCTTC. It yields the protein CAITEDRDYGYTF.

This chain links TRBV6-5 with TRBJ1-5; 7 bases agree with TRBD1. The CDR3 has 15 amino acids. With V trimmed by 8 bases and J by 6 bases, 13 bases remained unmatched. Germline assignment: CDR1 MNHEY and CDR2 SVGAGI. The CDR3 DNA reads TGTGCCAGCGTCCGGGACAGCCTAGGCGGTCAGCCCCAGCATTTT. Protein product: CASVRDSLGGQPQHF.

This rearrangement joins TRBV4-3 to TRBJ1-2; TRBD1 might be the D (5 bases). The CDR3 is made up of 15 amino acids. The V gene's germline CDR1 is LGHNA and CDR2 YSLEER. The V gene lost 1 base and the J gene lost 4 bases, with 13 bases spanning the gap. CDR3 residues: CASSQVTGGSYGYTF. Written as DNA, the CDR3 is TGCGCCAGCAGCCAAGTTACGGGGGGATCCTATGGCTACACCTTC.

The chain joins TRBV5-6 to TRBJ1-5; D call uncertain. The CDR3 loop spans 15 amino acids. CDR1 and CDR2 (germline): SGHDT, YYEEEE. The V and J ends lost 0 bases and 1 base respectively, with 8 bases between them. The CDR3 spells CASSLAGRSNQPQHF. CDR3 nucleotides: TGTGCCAGCAGCTTGGCCGGACGGAGCAATCAGCCCCAGCATTTT.

This sequence joins TRBV5-8 and TRBJ2-2; D uncertain. In germline, CDR1 is SGHTS, CDR2 YDEGEE. Trimming stripped 3 bases from V and 5 bases from J, with 11 bases between. This CDR3 comprises 14 residues. DNA for the CDR3: TGTGCCAGCAGCTGGTCCTCGTTGACCGGGGAGCTGTTTTTT. Its translation: CASSWSSLTGELFF.

V and J are TRBV4-1 and TRBJ1-1; D gene uncertain. Germline CDR1 and CDR2: MGHRA and YSYEKL. The V gene lost 1 base and the J gene lost 1 base, with 4 bases spanning the gap. The CDR3 spans 13 residues. The CDR3 loop is CASSQVGNTEAFF. In nucleotides, the CDR3 is TGCGCCAGCAGCCAAGTGGGGAACACTGAAGCTTTCTTT.

This clone has only a few counts. The J gene is TRBJ2-1, the V gene TRBV19, with unresolved D. Trimming cost V 4 bases and J 5 bases, with 6 bases left between them. Germline loops: CDR1 LNHDA, CDR2 SQIVND (reference sequence). The CDR3 totals 12 residues. The DNA of the CDR3 is TGTGCCAGTAGTAGGGTTAACAATGAGCAGTTCTTC. This encodes CASSRVNNEQFF.

The count of this clone is one. This chain connects TRBV7-6 to TRBJ2-2; D not resolved. CDR1 is SGHVS and CDR2 is FNYEAQ in the germline V gene. V lost 6 bases, J lost 1 base, and 3 bases lay in between. This CDR3 contains 12 residues. The CDR3 DNA sequence: TGTGCCAGCAGTTTGAACACCGGGGAGCTGTTTTTT. Amino acid sequence: CASSLNTGELFF. Supplemented by reference TRBV7-6 and TRBJ2-2, the full variable domain reads GAGVSQSPRYKVTKRGQDVALRCDPISGHVSLYWYRQALGQGPEFLTYFNYEAQQDKSGLPNDRFSAERPEGSISTLTIQRTEQRDSAMYRCASSLNTGELFFGEGSRLTVL.

The gene calls are TRBV5-1 and TRBJ1-4; possibly TRBD1 for D (6 bases). The ends were cut back, 1 base at V and 4 bases at J, with 8 bases in the middle. Germline V lookup: CDR1 SGHRS, CDR2 YFSETQ. The CDR3 runs to 14 residues. This CDR3 is CASSLRTVNEKLFF. CDR3 DNA sequence: TGCGCCAGCAGCTTGCGGACAGTTAATGAAAAACTGTTTTTT.

A note on this clone: One junction end does not reproduce the germline sequence, and a read error may be involved. The chain recombines TRBV5-1 with TRBJ2-6; D is tentatively TRBD1 or TRBD2 (5 bases each). The CDR3 runs to 17 residues. Germline V lookup: CDR1 SGHRS, CDR2 YFSETQ. CDR3 coding DNA: TGCACCAGCAGCTGGGCCGGGACCTCCTCTGGGGCCAACGTCCTGACTTTC. As protein: CTSSWAGTSSGANVLTF. Full variable domain (remainder filled in from reference TRBV5-1 and TRBJ2-6): KAGVTQTPRYLIKTRGQQVTLSCSPISGHRSVSWYQQTPGQGLQFLFEYFSETQRNKGNFPGRFSGRQFSNSRSEMNVSTLELGDSALYLCTSSWAGTSSGANVLTFGAGSRLTVL.

This clone was picked up a small number of times. The chain carries TRBV7-9 and TRBJ2-7, with 7 bases matching TRBD1. V was clipped by 5 bases and J by 6 bases; unmatched bases: 4. In germline, CDR1 is SEHNR, CDR2 FQNEAQ (reference sequence). This CDR3 region has 12 residues. The CDR3 protein is CASSTAGGEQYF. The DNA of the CDR3 is TGTGCCAGCAGCACCGCAGGGGGCGAGCAGTACTTC.

The chain couples TRBV10-1 to TRBJ2-3; the D is unclear. This CDR3 spans 14 amino acids. Germline V gives CDR1 WNHNN, CDR2 SYGVQD (reference sequence). Trimming pared 2 bases from V and 6 bases from J, leaving 12 bases between. In DNA, the CDR3 is TGCGCCAGCAGTGAGCCACGTTTTTCCGATACGCAGTATTTT. Protein product: CASSEPRFSDTQYF.

The chain has TRBV2 and TRBJ1-5, with 8 bases that match TRBD1. The CDR3 totals 13 residues. Germline CDR1 reads SNHLY; CDR2 reads FYNNEI. The ends lost 8 bases at V and 3 bases at J; junction bases unmatched: 3. The DNA of the CDR3 is TGTGCCAGCGGACAGGGATACAATCAGCCCCAGCATTTT. It specifies CASGQGYNQPQHF.

This CDR3 is CASSQEWGQPQHF. The CDR3 coding sequence is TGTGCCAGCAGCCAGGAGTGGGGTCAGCCCCAGCATTTT. The V call is TRBV7-8, the J call TRBJ1-5; no reliable D call. The CDR3 is 13 amino acids. CDR1 and CDR2 (germline): SGHVS, FQNEAQ. V gave up 5 bases and J gave up 6 bases, with 11 bases separating them.

The chain couples TRBV27 to TRBJ1-2; no reliable D call. The CDR3 runs 13 residues. The germline CDR1 and CDR2 sequences are MNHEY and SMNVEV (reference sequence). V lost 7 bases and J 5 bases, leaving 14 bases between the germline ends. The CDR3 sequence is CASTLRPGYGYTF. The DNA for the CDR3 is TGTGCCAGCACCCTTCGCCCGGGTTATGGCTACACCTTC.

This chain links TRBV7-9 with TRBJ1-2; D possibly corresponds to TRBD1 (5 bases). V dropped 5 bases and J dropped 5 bases, with 18 bases sitting between them. In germline, CDR1 is SEHNR, CDR2 FQNEAQ (reference sequence). The CDR3 runs 15 residues. CDR3 residues: CASSPQGRPGYGYTF. In DNA, the CDR3 is TGTGCCAGCAGCCCCCAGGGACGGCCTGGATATGGCTACACCTTC.

The genes are TRBV19 and TRBJ2-2; a weak D match, TRBD1 (6 bases). The CDR3 runs 15 residues. V was shortened by 4 bases and J by 3 bases, with 12 bases between the two germline ends. CDR1 is LNHDA, CDR2 SQIVND, per germline (reference sequence). Written as DNA, the CDR3 is TGTGCCAGTAGTACAGGACAGACCCACACCGGGGAGCTGTTTTTT. This gives the protein CASSTGQTHTGELFF.

The chain links TRBV19 to TRBJ1-1; perhaps TRBD1 as D (6 bases). Trimming pared 6 bases from V and 5 bases from J, leaving 13 bases between. The CDR3 is 13 amino acids. Germline V CDR1 and CDR2: LNHDA, SQIVND (reference sequence). The CDR3 nucleotides read TGTGCCAGTAGGGAACAGGGAAGGACTGAAGCTTTCTTT. It yields the protein CASREQGRTEAFF.

The chain combines TRBV7-2 with TRBJ2-5, with 9 bases aligning to TRBD1. The CDR3 has 13 residues. CDR1 is SGHTA, CDR2 FQGNSA, per germline. The V and J ends lost 5 bases and 5 bases, in that order; junction bases with no gene match: 3. The chain's CDR3 is CASSRQGGETQYF. Here the CDR3 DNA reads TGTGCCAGCAGCCGACAGGGGGGTGAGACCCAGTACTTC.

This chain joins TRBV10-3 and TRBJ2-7, with 11 bases aligning to TRBD1. This CDR3 is 14 amino acids long. With V trimmed by 9 bases and J by 5 bases, 9 bases remained unmatched. From germline, CDR1 is ENHRY and CDR2 SYGVKD. CDR3 bases: TGTGCCATTGGGGGGACAGGGGGAGTGGACGAGCAGTACTTC. Amino acid sequence: CAIGGTGGVDEQYF.

The gene calls are TRBV19 and TRBJ1-1; D gene uncertain. V lost 6 bases to trimming and J lost 3 bases, with 11 bases between them. This CDR3 contains 13 residues. In germline, CDR1 is LNHDA, CDR2 SQIVND (reference sequence). For the CDR3, the DNA is TGTGCCAGTAGCAAGGCGATTGACACTGAAGCTTTCTTT. Translated: CASSKAIDTEAFF.

V and J are TRBV6-2 or TRBV6-3 and TRBJ2-1; 10 bases line up with TRBD1. The CDR3 is 15 amino acids. Trimming took 6 bases from V and 9 from J; bases not matched to a gene: 11. Germline V gene data show CDR1 as MNHEY and CDR2 as SVGEGT. The CDR3 sequence is CASSRRDRGPGEQFF. For the CDR3, the DNA is TGTGCCAGCAGCCGCCGGGACAGGGGCCCAGGTGAGCAGTTCTTC.